This T cell receptor beta chain was obtained from a study of CD8 T cells in ankylosing spondylitis. General observations from the study: Seven to nine highly homologous variants formed a TCR beta motif that appeared characteristic of ankylosing spondylitis blood.

Trimming shortened V by 4 bases and J by 5 bases, and 14 bases separated the two germline ends. The CDR3 spans 15 residues. This clonotype has just a few counts. Antigen specificity is unknown. TCRdb reanalysed the 5' RACE reads using MiXCR and keeps one entry per CDR3 protein. The sample gives about 40,000 distinct CDR3 sequences, 15% to 20% of which show up once; 35% to 50% is in the top ten. The clonotype comes from a male donor with ankylosing spondylitis or in good health (not recorded which). The chain recombines TRBV12-3 or TRBV12-4 with TRBJ2-2; D might be TRBD1 (6 bases). Sequencing was performed on blood. CDR3 sequence (DNA): TGTGCCAGCAGTTGGGGGCTAGGGTCGACCGGGGAGCTGTTTTTT. It codes for CASSWGLGSTGELFF.